This TCR beta chain was recovered during a study of T cell responses to AZD1222 COVID-19 vaccine. Background on the study: Second-dose schedules of about 4 or about 12 weeks were combined. Study-wide results and caveats: Reportedly, close to half of spike-specific TCRs are directed against unmutated variant regions. Baseline seropositivity characterized only six or seven AZD1222 recipients. Samples come after the peak T cell response, not at day 14.

Remarks on this clone: The antigen remains undetermined.

This CDR3 region has 14 residues. Looked up from germline, CDR1 is SGHTA and CDR2 is FQGTGA. The V and J ends lost 0 bases and 4 bases respectively, with 8 bases between them. Measured with immunoSEQ multiplex PCR; TCRdb has only the in-frame clones, and not every one. The sample includes approximately 98,000 clones, around 84% seen only once; the top ten take about 3%. J is TRBJ2-3 and V is TRBV7-3; D unresolved. The sample in question was peripheral blood, obtained on day 0 of AZD1222 vaccination. The TCR was taken from an adult in good health. The CDR3 DNA follows: TGTGCCAGCAGCTTAACGCCTAGAGCAGATACGCAGTATTTT. Encoded protein: CASSLTPRADTQYF.